This T cell receptor beta chain came from a study of T cell repertoires in cytomegalovirus infection. Study information: TCR beta signatures that were public indicated CMV infection and matching HLA type.

TCRdb independently ran MiXCR on the reads; one entry per CDR3 protein. The sample comprises around 900,000 distinct CDR3 sequences, around 30% of which are singletons, and around 15% rests with the top ten. Points on this clonotype: As yet, its antigen is unknown.

Germline lookup yields CDR1 SGHNT and CDR2 YENEEA. CDR3 length: 15 residues. V was shortened by 5 bases and J by 1 base, with 13 bases between the two germline ends. Sequences were derived from cultured CD8+ T cells from PBMCs, sampled from culture after CMV antigen stimulation. V is TRBV11-3 and J is TRBJ2-3; D may be TRBD1 or TRBD2 (6 bases each). This receptor was taken from a human donor in good health (CMV status not recorded). Some clones in this sample may be carry-over from other donors' samples. The CDR3 region is CASSARRGGTDTQYF. In DNA form, the CDR3 reads TGTGCCAGCAGCGCCCGGAGGGGGGGCACAGATACGCAGTATTTT.